The 22 T cell receptor beta chains listed next were all sequenced from one sample in a study of regulatory T cells in long-lasting Graves disease. Sequencing libraries for TCR beta were prepared with iRepertoire HTBI primers and Arm-PCR of CDR3 regions. Using its own MiXCR run on the multiplex PCR reads, TCRdb lists one record per CDR3 protein. The sample has about half a million distinct CDR3 sequences, less than 25% seen once; the top ten hold less than 15%. Time point meaning: persistent/refractory GD, antithyroid drugs over 5 years with positive TRAb. Generation of the TCR library employed RNA extracted from PBMCs. Sequenced here: peripheral blood mononuclear cells (PBMCs), sampled when the disease was refractory, from a patient treated with antithyroid drugs. Source of these receptors: a female donor with Graves disease.

The chain joins TRBV2 to TRBJ2-1; D call uncertain. Trimming took 2 bases from V and 5 from J, leaving 7 bases between them. This CDR3 has 13 amino acids. Per germline, CDR1 SNHLY and CDR2 FYNNEI. CDR3 bases: TGTGCCAGCAGTGAATCTTGGAACAATGAGCAGTTCTTC. It encodes CASSESWNNEQFF.

The V call is TRBV24-1, the J call TRBJ1-1, with 7 bases matching TRBD1. Per the germline V gene, CDR1 is KGHDR and CDR2 is SFDVKD. V dropped 6 bases and J dropped 11; count of bases not matched to a gene: 5. The CDR3 consists of 11 residues. CDR3: CATSTGAKAFF. CDR3 nucleotide sequence: TGTGCCACCAGTACAGGGGCGAAGGCTTTCTTT.

The gene calls are TRBV7-9 and TRBJ1-5; tentative D call: TRBD1 (6 bases). The CDR3 extends over 16 amino acids. From germline, CDR1 is SEHNR and CDR2 FQNEAQ (reference sequence). Deletions cut 2 bases from V and 3 bases from J, with 14 bases between. The CDR3 DNA is TGTGCCAGCAGCTTAAGCGGGACAAATAACAATCAGCCCCAGCATTTT. It encodes CASSLSGTNNNQPQHF.

This clonotype was seen repeatedly, ten times or more. V gene TRBV12-3 or TRBV12-4 combines with J gene TRBJ2-2, with D perhaps TRBD1 or TRBD2 (5 bases each). Deletions cut 5 bases from V and 4 bases from J, with 11 bases between. The CDR3 sequence is 14 residues long. The CDR3 nucleotides read TGTGCCAGCAGTGGGGGAAGGGCCACCGGGGAGCTGTTTTTT. This sequence encodes CASSGGRATGELFF.

Only one count was recorded for this clonotype. With a much larger clone just one base away, this may be a read error. The chain uses TRBV10-3 and TRBJ1-5, with 9 positions matching TRBD1. The J segment lost 5 bases and the V segment lost 5 bases, leaving 1 base of the junction unmatched. CDR1 ENHRY and CDR2 SYGVKD come from the germline V gene. The CDR3 loop spans 13 amino acids. In DNA, the CDR3 is TGTGCCATCAGTTGGACAGGGGATCAGCCCCAGCATTTT. Translating gives CAISWTGDQPQHF.

The table lists this clonotype with many counts. This sequence joins TRBV12-3 or TRBV12-4 and TRBJ1-2; TRBD1 aligns across 7 bases. The V and J ends lost 6 bases and 6 bases, in that order; junction bases with no gene match: 4. The CDR3 sequence is 12 residues long. Here the CDR3 reads CASSYTGDGYTF. CDR3 sequence (DNA): TGTGCCAGCAGCTATACAGGGGATGGCTACACCTTC.

This clonotype was detected a few times. The CDR3: CASSLGGQQYF. The CDR3, as DNA: TGTGCCAGCAGCTTAGGGGGACAGCAGTACTTC. This chain connects TRBV13 to TRBJ2-7; D is possibly TRBD1 or TRBD2 (5 bases each). There are 11 residues in the CDR3. In germline, CDR1 is PRHDT, CDR2 FYEKMQ (reference sequence). V lost 0 bases and J 8 bases, leaving 5 bases between the germline ends.

The chain combines TRBV20-1 with TRBJ2-6, with a possible D match to TRBD2 (7 bases). The DNA end favors TRBJ2-7, so the J call may be wrong. Per germline, CDR1 DFQATT and CDR2 SNEGSKA (reference sequence). This CDR3 contains 12 residues. Here the CDR3 reads CSARGGVDEQYV. Written as DNA, the CDR3 is TGCAGTGCCCGAGGGGGGGTCGACGAGCAGTACGTC.

The sample holds a few counts of this clonotype. The rearrangement links TRBV20-1 to TRBJ1-2, with TRBD1 identical over 8 bases. With V trimmed by 5 bases and J by 8 bases, 16 bases remained unmatched. The CDR3 length is 15 residues. Looked up from germline, CDR1 is DFQATT and CDR2 is SNEGSKA (reference sequence). In nucleotides, the CDR3 is TGCAGTGCTCCCGGAGGAGGGGGACAGGCCCTCGGCTACACCTTC. This gives the protein CSAPGGGGQALGYTF.

This clonotype was observed many times. The chain has TRBV12-3 or TRBV12-4 and TRBJ1-5; no definite D call. Deletions cut 6 bases from V and 2 bases from J, with 11 bases between. The CDR3 has 14 amino acids. CDR3 in DNA: TGTGCCAGCAGCCTTGATAACGGCAATCAGCCCCAGCATTTT. Its translation: CASSLDNGNQPQHF.

V usage is TRBV2 and J usage is TRBJ1-5; TRBD1 matches 8 bases. The ends lost 5 bases at V and 3 bases at J; junction bases unmatched: 6. This CDR3 has 15 amino acids. Germline V gives CDR1 SNHLY, CDR2 FYNNEI. The chain's CDR3 is CASSSQGGDNQPQHF. The CDR3 DNA follows: TGTGCCAGCAGTTCACAGGGGGGGGACAATCAGCCCCAGCATTTT.

This clonotype showed up many times. This sequence joins TRBV29-1 and TRBJ2-7; 7 bases align to TRBD1. Germline V gene sequence: CDR1 SQVTM, CDR2 ANQGSEA. With V trimmed by 4 bases and J by 2 bases, 2 bases remained unmatched. The CDR3 spans 12 residues. The CDR3 region has the DNA TGCAGCGTTGCGGGACAGCCCTACGAGCAGTACTTC. This translates into CSVAGQPYEQYF.

This chain links TRBV12-3 or TRBV12-4 with TRBJ2-7, with D tentatively TRBD1 or TRBD2 (5 bases each). Trimming left V 5 bases short and J 6 bases short, with 17 bases between. This CDR3 region has 14 residues. The CDR3 DNA reads as TGTGCCAGCAGTCAACTTTCGGGACGCTCCGAGCAGTACTTC. Translating it yields CASSQLSGRSEQYF.

There are a few counts of this clonotype. The J gene is TRBJ2-5, the V gene TRBV3-1; D not certain. The CDR3 has 13 residues. The germline V gene has CDR1 LGHDT and CDR2 YNNKEL (reference sequence). V lost 3 bases and J 5 bases, leaving 10 bases between the germline ends. The DNA for the CDR3 is TGTGCCAGCAGCCAGCCCCTAGGGGAGACCCAGTACTTC. Its protein is CASSQPLGETQYF.

Regarding this clonotype: It is likely a read error: a sequence one base away is far more abundant. The CDR3, as DNA: TGTGCCAGCAGCCCCGGGAGGGAGGGGGGGACCCAGTACTTC. As protein: CASSPGREGGTQYF. The V gene is TRBV11-2, the J gene TRBJ2-5; 8 positions agree with TRBD2. The V and J ends lost 5 bases and 7 bases, in that order; junction bases with no gene match: 9. Germline V gene sequence: CDR1 SGHAT, CDR2 FQNNGV. This CDR3 has 14 residues.

A word on this clonotype: The CDR3 does not close with the conserved phenylalanine or tryptophan, likely indicating a read error. The rearrangement joins TRBV2 to TRBJ1-2, with 11 nucleotides matching TRBD1. This CDR3 is 15 amino acids long. Germline loops: CDR1 SNHLY, CDR2 FYNNEI. This CDR3 is CASRNGQGASYGYTL. CDR3 nucleotide sequence: TGCGCCAGCAGGAACGGACAGGGGGCGAGTTATGGCTACACCCTC.

This clonotype was seen many times. The genes are TRBV28 and TRBJ2-6; TRBD1 matches 7 bases. The V segment lost 5 bases and the J segment 2 bases; nucleotides outside the gene matches: 6. The germline V gene has CDR1 MDHEN and CDR2 SYDVKM. The CDR3 is made up of 16 amino acids. CDR3 in amino acids: CASSPLTGTGANVLTF. CDR3 bases: TGTGCCAGCAGTCCCCTGACAGGGACTGGGGCCAACGTCCTGACTTTC.

This clonotype was found a few times. The rearrangement links TRBV29-1 to TRBJ2-2; D might be TRBD1 (5 bases). V lost 3 bases, J lost 7 bases, and 15 bases lay in between. The length of the CDR3 is 14 residues. The germline CDR1 and CDR2 sequences are SQVTM and ANQGSEA. In DNA form, the CDR3 reads TGCAGCGTTGAGTTAGGACAACAAGTCGGGGAGCTGTTTTTT. Encoded protein: CSVELGQQVGELFF.

The V and J genes are TRBV30 and TRBJ2-5, with D perhaps matching TRBD1 or TRBD2 (6 bases each). CDR1 is GTSNPN, CDR2 SVGIG, per germline (reference sequence). V dropped 0 bases and J dropped 4 bases, with 12 bases sitting between them. This CDR3 comprises 14 residues. The CDR3 DNA follows: TGTGCCTGGAGTGTACCCGGGGGCGTAGAGACCCAGTACTTC. It specifies CAWSVPGGVETQYF.

Regarding this clonotype: A much larger clone differs from this one at a single base, so this may be a read error. The CDR3: CAGSSQTTNEKLFF. The CDR3 DNA reads TGTGCCGGCAGTTCCCAAACAACTAATGAAAAACTGTTTTTT. The rearrangement links TRBV6-1 to TRBJ1-4, with D unclear. CDR3 length: 14 residues. Germline V CDR1 and CDR2: MNHNS, SASEGT.

V usage is TRBV6-1 and J usage is TRBJ1-5, with 7 nucleotides matching TRBD1. CDR3 length: 15 amino acids. Per the germline V gene, CDR1 is MNHNS and CDR2 is SASEGT. Trimming cost V 6 bases and J 4 bases; bases outside gene matches: 9. In DNA form, the CDR3 reads TGTGCCAGCAGCGAATTAGCAGGGGGAAATCAGCCCCAGCATTTT. Amino acid sequence: CASSELAGGNQPQHF.

In this sample, this clonotype turned up once. The chain joins TRBV11-2 to TRBJ2-2; possibly TRBD2 for D (6 bases). This CDR3 spans 16 amino acids. Germline lookup yields CDR1 SGHAT and CDR2 FQNNGV. Trimming pared 6 bases from V and 0 bases from J, leaving 14 bases between. DNA of the CDR3: TGTGCCAGCAGTTTCCGGGGGACCTCGAACACCGGGGAGCTGTTTTTT. Its protein product is CASSFRGTSNTGELFF.